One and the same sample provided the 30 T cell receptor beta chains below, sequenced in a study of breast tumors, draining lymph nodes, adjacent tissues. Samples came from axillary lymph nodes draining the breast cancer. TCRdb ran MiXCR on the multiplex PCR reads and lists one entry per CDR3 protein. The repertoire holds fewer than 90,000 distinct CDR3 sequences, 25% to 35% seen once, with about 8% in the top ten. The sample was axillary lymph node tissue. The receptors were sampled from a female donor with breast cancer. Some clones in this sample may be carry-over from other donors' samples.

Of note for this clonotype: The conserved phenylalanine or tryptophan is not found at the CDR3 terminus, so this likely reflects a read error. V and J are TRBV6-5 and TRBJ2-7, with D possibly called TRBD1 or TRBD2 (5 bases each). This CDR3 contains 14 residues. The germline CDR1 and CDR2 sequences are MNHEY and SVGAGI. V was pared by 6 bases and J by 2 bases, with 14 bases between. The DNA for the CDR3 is TGTGCCAGCAGGGCCGGGACGGGGACCTACGAGCAGTACTCC. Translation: CASRAGTGTYEQYS.

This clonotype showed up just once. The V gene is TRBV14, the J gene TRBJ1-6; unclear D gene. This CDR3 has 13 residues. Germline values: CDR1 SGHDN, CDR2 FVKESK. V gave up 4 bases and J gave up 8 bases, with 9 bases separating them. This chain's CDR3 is CASSPRVDSPLHF. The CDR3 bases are TGTGCCAGCAGCCCCCGAGTCGATTCACCCCTCCACTTT.

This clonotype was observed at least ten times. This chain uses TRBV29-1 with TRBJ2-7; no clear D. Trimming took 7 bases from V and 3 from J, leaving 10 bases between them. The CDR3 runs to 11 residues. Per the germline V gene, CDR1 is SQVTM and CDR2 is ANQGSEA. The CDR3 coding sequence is TGCAGCGCGGGCCTTAACTACGAGCAGTACTTC. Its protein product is CSAGLNYEQYF.

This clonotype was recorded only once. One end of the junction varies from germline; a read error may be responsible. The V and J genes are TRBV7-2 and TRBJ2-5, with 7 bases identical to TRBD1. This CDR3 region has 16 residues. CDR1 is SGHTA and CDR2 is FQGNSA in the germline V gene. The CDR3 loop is CASGRGRVLVGEAQYF. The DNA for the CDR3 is TGTGCCAGCGGTAGGGGGCGGGTTTTGGTCGGAGAGGCCCAGTACTTC.

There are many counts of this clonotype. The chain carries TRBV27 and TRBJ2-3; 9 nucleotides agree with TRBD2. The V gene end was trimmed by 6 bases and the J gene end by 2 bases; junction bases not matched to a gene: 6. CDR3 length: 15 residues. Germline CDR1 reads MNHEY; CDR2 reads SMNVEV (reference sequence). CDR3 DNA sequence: TGTGCCAGCAGCGCGGCGGGAGGGCCCACAGATACGCAGTATTTT. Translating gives CASSAAGGPTDTQYF.

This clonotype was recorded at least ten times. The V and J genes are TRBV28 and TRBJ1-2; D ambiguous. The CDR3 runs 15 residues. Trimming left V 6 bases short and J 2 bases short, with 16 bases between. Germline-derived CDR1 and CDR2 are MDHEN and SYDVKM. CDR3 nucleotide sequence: TGTGCCAGCAGCCTCCAAAAGGCAGCCAACTATGGCTACACCTTC. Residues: CASSLQKAANYGYTF.

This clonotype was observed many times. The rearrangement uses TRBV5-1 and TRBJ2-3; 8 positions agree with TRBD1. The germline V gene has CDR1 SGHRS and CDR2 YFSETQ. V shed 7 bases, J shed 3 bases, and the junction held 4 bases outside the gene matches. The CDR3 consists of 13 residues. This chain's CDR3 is CASGDRTTDTQYF. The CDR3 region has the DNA TGCGCCAGCGGGGACAGGACTACAGATACGCAGTATTTT.

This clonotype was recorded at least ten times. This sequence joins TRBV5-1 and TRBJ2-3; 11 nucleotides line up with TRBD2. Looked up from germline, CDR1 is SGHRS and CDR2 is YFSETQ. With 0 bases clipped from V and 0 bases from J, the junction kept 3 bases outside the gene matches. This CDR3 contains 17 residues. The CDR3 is CASSLDSGRASTDTQYF. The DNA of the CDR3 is TGCGCCAGCAGCTTGGATAGCGGGAGGGCTAGCACAGATACGCAGTATTTT. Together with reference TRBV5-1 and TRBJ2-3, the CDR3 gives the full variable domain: KAGVTQTPRYLIKTRGQQVTLSCSPISGHRSVSWYQQTPGQGLQFLFEYFSETQRNKGNFPGRFSGRQFSNSRSEMNVSTLELGDSALYLCASSLDSGRASTDTQYFGPGTRLTVL.

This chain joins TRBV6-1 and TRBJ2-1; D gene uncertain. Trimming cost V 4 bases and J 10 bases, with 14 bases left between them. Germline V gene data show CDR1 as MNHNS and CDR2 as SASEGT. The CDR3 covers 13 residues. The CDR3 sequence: CASSVRNGREQFF. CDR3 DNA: TGTGCCAGCAGTGTTCGGAACGGAAGGGAGCAGTTCTTC.

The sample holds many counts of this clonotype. CDR3 amino acids: CASSYSGGSNNEQFF. DNA of the CDR3: TGTGCCAGCAGCTATAGCGGGGGTTCTAACAATGAGCAGTTCTTC. This chain uses TRBV11-3 with TRBJ2-1; 9 bases are shared with TRBD2. Germline values: CDR1 SGHNT, CDR2 YENEEA. With V trimmed by 4 bases and J by 5 bases, 6 bases remained unmatched. The CDR3 contains 15 residues.

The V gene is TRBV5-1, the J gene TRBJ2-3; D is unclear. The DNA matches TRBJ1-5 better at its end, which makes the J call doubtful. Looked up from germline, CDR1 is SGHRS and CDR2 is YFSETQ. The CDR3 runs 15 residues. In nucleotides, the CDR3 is TGCGCCAGCAGTCCCCCTAGCGGGCTCACAGATACGCAGCATTTT. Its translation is CASSPPSGLTDTQHF.

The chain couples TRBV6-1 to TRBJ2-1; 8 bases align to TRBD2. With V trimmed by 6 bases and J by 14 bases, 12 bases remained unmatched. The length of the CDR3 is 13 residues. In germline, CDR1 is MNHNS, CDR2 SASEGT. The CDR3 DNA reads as TGTGCCAGCAGACCTACATCGGGAGGGTCGGAGTTCTTC. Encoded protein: CASRPTSGGSEFF.

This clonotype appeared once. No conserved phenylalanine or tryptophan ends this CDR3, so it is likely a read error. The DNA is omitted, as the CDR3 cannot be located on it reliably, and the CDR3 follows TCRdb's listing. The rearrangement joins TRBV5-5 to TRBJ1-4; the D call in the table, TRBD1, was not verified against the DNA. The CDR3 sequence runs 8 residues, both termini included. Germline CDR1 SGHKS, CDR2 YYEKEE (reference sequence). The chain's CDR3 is CASSLPGI.

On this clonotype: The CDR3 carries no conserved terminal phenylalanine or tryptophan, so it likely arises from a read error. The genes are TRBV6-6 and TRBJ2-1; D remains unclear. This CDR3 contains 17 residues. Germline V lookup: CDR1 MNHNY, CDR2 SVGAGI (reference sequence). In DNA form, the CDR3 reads TGCGCCAGCAGTTACGGCCCTACTACTACAATCTACAATGAGCAGTTCCTC. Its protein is CASSYGPTTTIYNEQFL.

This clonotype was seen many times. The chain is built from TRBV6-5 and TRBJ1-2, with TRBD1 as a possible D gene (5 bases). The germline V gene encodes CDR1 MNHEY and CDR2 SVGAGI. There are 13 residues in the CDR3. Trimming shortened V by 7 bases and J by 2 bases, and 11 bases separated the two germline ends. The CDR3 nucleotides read TGTGCCAGCAACCCGGGACGGAACTATGGCTACACCTTC. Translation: CASNPGRNYGYTF.

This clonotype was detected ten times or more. Here the CDR3 DNA reads TGTGCCAGCAGTTACTCGTGGACTAGCGGGATTCAGTTCTTC. This encodes CASSYSWTSGIQFF. V gene TRBV6-5 combines with J gene TRBJ2-1; 12 positions match TRBD2. The CDR3 spans 14 residues. After removal of 0 bases from V and 13 bases from J, the junction contained 4 bases not matched to a gene. Germline V gene lookup returns CDR1 MNHEY and CDR2 SVGAGI.

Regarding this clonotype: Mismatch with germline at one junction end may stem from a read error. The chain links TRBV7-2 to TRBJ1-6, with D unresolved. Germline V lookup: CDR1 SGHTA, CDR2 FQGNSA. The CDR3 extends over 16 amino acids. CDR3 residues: CPSSLDLGSYNSPLHF. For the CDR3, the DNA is TGTCCCAGCAGCTTGGATCTGGGGTCCTATAATTCACCCCTCCACTTT.

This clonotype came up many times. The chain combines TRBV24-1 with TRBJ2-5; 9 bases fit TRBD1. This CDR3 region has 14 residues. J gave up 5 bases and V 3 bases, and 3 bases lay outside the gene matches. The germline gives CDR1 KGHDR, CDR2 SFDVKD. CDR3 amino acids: CATSDRTGVETQYF. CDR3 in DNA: TGTGCCACCAGTGATCGGACAGGGGTGGAGACCCAGTACTTC.

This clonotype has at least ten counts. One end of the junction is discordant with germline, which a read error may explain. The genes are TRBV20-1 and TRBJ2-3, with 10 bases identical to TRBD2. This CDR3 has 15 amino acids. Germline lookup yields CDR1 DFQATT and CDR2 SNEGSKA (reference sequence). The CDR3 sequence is CGAMKREGLTDTQYF. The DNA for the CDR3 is TGCGGTGCTATGAAGCGGGAGGGCCTCACAGATACGCAGTATTTT.

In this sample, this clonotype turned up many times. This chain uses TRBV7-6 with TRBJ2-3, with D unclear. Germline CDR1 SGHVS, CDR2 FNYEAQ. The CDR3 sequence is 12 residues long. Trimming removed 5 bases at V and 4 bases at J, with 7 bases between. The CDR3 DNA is TGTGCCAGCAGCCCCCGGGCAGATACGCAGTATTTT. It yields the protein CASSPRADTQYF.

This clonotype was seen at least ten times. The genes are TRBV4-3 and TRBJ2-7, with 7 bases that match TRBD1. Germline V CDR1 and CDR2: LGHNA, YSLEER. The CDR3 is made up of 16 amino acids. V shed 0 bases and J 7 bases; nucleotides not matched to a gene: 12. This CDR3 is CASSQDEGTGAREQYF. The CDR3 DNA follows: TGCGCCAGCAGCCAAGATGAAGGAACAGGGGCGAGGGAGCAGTACTTC.

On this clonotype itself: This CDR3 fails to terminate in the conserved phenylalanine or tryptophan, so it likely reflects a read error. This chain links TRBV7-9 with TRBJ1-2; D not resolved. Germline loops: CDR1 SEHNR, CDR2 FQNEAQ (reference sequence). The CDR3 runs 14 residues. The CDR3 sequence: CASSLTRTNYGYTL. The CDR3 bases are TGTGCCAGTAGCTTGACACGGACTAACTATGGCTACACCCTC.

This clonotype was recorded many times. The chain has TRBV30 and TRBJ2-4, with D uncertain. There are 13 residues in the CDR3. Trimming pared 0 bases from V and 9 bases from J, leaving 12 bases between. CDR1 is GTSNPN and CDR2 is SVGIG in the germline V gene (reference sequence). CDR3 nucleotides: TGTGCCTGGAGTGTACGGACCATCGGCATTCAGTACTTC. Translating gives CAWSVRTIGIQYF.

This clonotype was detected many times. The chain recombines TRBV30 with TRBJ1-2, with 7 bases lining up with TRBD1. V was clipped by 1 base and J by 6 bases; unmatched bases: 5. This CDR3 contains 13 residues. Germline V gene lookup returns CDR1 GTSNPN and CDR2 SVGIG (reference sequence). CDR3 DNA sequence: TGTGCCTGGAGTGGGGACAGATATAATGGCTACACCTTC. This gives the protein CAWSGDRYNGYTF.

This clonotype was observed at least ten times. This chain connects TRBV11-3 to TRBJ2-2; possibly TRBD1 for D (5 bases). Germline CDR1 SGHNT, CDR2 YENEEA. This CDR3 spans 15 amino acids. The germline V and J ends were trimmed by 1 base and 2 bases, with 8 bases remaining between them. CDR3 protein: CASSLGQGNTGELFF. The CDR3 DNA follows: TGTGCCAGCAGCTTAGGCCAGGGTAACACCGGGGAGCTGTTTTTT.

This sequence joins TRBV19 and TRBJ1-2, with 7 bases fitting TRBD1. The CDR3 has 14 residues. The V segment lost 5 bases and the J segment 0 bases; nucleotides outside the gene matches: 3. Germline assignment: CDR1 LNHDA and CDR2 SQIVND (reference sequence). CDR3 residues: CASSHGQANYGYTF. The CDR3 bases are TGTGCCAGTAGTCACGGACAGGCTAACTATGGCTACACCTTC. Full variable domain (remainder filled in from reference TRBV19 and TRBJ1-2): DGGITQSPKYLFRKEGQNVTLSCEQNLNHDAMYWYRQDPGQGLRLIYYSQIVNDFQKGDIAEGYSVSREKKESFPLTVTSAQKNPTAFYLCASSHGQANYGYTFGSGTRLTVV.

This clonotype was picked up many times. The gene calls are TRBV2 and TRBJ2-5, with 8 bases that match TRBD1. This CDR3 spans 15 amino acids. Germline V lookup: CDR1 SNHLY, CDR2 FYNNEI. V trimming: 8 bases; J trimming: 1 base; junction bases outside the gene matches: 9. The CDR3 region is CASGRDRTAQETQYF. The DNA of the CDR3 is TGTGCCAGCGGAAGGGACAGGACAGCCCAAGAGACCCAGTACTTC.

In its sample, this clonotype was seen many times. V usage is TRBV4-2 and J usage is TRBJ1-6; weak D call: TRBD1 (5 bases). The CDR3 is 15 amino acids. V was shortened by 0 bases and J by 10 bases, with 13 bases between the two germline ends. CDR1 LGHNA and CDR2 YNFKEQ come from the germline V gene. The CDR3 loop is CASSQDYRSESPLHF. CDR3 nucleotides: TGTGCCAGCAGCCAAGATTACAGGTCTGAATCACCCCTCCACTTT.

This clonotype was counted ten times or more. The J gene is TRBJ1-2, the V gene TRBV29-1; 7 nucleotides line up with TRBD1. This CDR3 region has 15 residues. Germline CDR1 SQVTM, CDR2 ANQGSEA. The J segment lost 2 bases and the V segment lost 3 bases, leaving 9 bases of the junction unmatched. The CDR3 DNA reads TGCAGCGTTGATAGATACGTACAGGGGAACTATGGCTACACCTTC. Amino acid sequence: CSVDRYVQGNYGYTF.

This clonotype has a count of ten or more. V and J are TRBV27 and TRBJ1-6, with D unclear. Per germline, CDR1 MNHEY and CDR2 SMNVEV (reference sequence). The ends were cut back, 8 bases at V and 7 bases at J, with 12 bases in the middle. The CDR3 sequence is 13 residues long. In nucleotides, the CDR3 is TGTGCCAGCCGAGCCCAAATAAATTCACCCCTCCACTTT. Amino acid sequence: CASRAQINSPLHF.